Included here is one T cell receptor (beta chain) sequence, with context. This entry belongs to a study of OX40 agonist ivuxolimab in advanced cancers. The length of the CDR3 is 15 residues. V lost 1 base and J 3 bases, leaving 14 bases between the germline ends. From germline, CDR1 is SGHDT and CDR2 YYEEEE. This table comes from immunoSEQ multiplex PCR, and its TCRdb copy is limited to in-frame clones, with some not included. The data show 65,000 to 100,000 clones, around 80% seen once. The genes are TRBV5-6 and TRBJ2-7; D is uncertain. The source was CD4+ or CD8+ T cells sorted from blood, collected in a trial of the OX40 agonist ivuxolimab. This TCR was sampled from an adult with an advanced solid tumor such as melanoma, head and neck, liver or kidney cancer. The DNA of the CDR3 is TGTGCCAGCAGCTTGAACTTTGGCAGACTCTACGAGCAGTACTTC. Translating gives CASSLNFGRLYEQYF.